Listed below are T cell receptor beta chains from one sample, sequenced in a study of neurological immune-mediated disorders. TCRdb re-derived calls from the 5' RACE reads in MiXCR, one entry per CDR3 protein. The data hold more than 40,000 distinct CDR3 sequences, with roughly 3.2% observed a single time. Material for sequencing was PBMCs. The receptor source for this set is a woman between 45 and 60 years old with multiple sclerosis. Both conserved end residues are part of each CDR3.

v_gene: TRBV20-1
j_gene: TRBJ2-5
CDR3aa: CSASPTAGGRETQYF

v_gene: TRBV20-1
j_gene: TRBJ2-7
CDR3aa: CSASARGKGYHEQYF

v_gene: TRBV20-1
j_gene: TRBJ1-2
CDR3aa: CSARDEGLWTSNYGYTF

v_gene: TRBV6-5
j_gene: TRBJ1-2
CDR3aa: CASSRQGRNGYTF

v_gene: TRBV20-1
j_gene: TRBJ2-7
CDR3aa: CSASTSGTNHEQYF

v_gene: TRBV12-3/TRBV12-4
j_gene: TRBJ2-1
CDR3aa: CASSPRPGTRYGEQFF

v_gene: TRBV5-4
j_gene: TRBJ2-7
CDR3aa: CASSLQGASYEQYF

v_gene: TRBV20-1
j_gene: TRBJ1-2
CDR3aa: CSAKQGQSANYGYTF

v_gene: TRBV20-1
j_gene: TRBJ1-1
CDR3aa: CSAGSGTGLLWGDTEAFF

v_gene: TRBV5-1
j_gene: TRBJ1-1
CDR3aa: CASSLGSTAENTEAFF

v_gene: TRBV20-1
j_gene: TRBJ1-5
CDR3aa: CSGRQHSNQPQHF

v_gene: TRBV20-1
j_gene: TRBJ2-7
CDR3aa: CSAATGGEPYEQYF

v_gene: TRBV25-1
j_gene: TRBJ1-4
CDR3aa: CASSPGGAGEKLFF

v_gene: TRBV27
j_gene: TRBJ2-1
CDR3aa: CASSLLLDNEQFF

v_gene: TRBV14
j_gene: TRBJ2-4
CDR3aa: CASSSMGNIQYF

v_gene: TRBV21-1
j_gene: TRBJ2-1
CDR3aa: CASSKELGGGARNEQFF

v_gene: TRBV5-1
j_gene: TRBJ2-4
CDR3aa: CASSPQRERIDIQYF

v_gene: TRBV12-3/TRBV12-4
j_gene: TRBJ1-5
CDR3aa: CASSFWLSNQPQHF

v_gene: TRBV5-1
j_gene: TRBJ1-6
CDR3aa: CASSLKTGVENSPLHF

v_gene: TRBV21-1
j_gene: TRBJ2-1
CDR3aa: CASSKGPGGPGGDEQFF

v_gene: TRBV18
j_gene: TRBJ1-3
CDR3aa: CASSPPLGSSGKNIYF

v_gene: TRBV6-5
j_gene: TRBJ1-3
CDR3aa: CASSFGGQGNTIYF

v_gene: TRBV18
j_gene: TRBJ1-1
CDR3aa: CASSPQGPNTEAFF

v_gene: TRBV10-2
j_gene: TRBJ2-3
CDR3aa: CASSETVGGLSTDTQYF

v_gene: TRBV27
j_gene: TRBJ2-7
CDR3aa: CASSSRNRDEQYF

v_gene: TRBV2
j_gene: TRBJ1-2
CDR3aa: CASSERTYGYTF

v_gene: TRBV27
j_gene: TRBJ2-3
CDR3aa: CASLEPPQYF

v_gene: TRBV3-1
j_gene: TRBJ2-2
CDR3aa: CASSPGTSGTGELFF

v_gene: TRBV20-1
j_gene: TRBJ1-5
CDR3aa: CSASLGDSNQPQHF

v_gene: TRBV3-1
j_gene: TRBJ2-3
CDR3aa: CASTNGTSPSTDTQYF

v_gene: TRBV5-4
j_gene: TRBJ1-3
CDR3aa: CASSSRDAGRTIYF

v_gene: TRBV5-1
j_gene: TRBJ1-3
CDR3aa: CASSRTGGGNTIYF

v_gene: TRBV20-1
j_gene: TRBJ2-2
CDR3aa: CSARDWSRVNTGELFF

v_gene: TRBV20-1
j_gene: TRBJ2-2
CDR3aa: CSARSGTSGGTGELFF

v_gene: TRBV5-1
j_gene: TRBJ2-1
CDR3aa: CASSLAFGQGNEQFF

v_gene: TRBV7-9
j_gene: TRBJ2-1
CDR3aa: CASSLATGGAQFGEQFF

v_gene: TRBV5-6
j_gene: TRBJ2-3
CDR3aa: CASSFERRSTDTQYF

v_gene: TRBV7-2
j_gene: TRBJ1-3
CDR3aa: CASSQQIRDGNTIYF

v_gene: TRBV5-1
j_gene: TRBJ2-1
CDR3aa: CASSRLASDYYNEQFF

v_gene: TRBV20-1
j_gene: TRBJ1-6
CDR3aa: CSAQPLRDYSPLHF